This entry is about one T cell receptor (beta chain). Trimming removed 2 bases at V and 3 bases at J, with 13 bases between. The V gene's germline CDR1 is GTSNPN and CDR2 SVGIG (reference sequence). This CDR3 has 14 residues. Sequencing was performed with immunoSEQ multiplex PCR; in TCRdb, only in-frame clones are kept and a portion is missing. This repertoire shows just under 9,000 clones, roughly 90% found once; its top ten account for 15% to 20%. These data come from a study of OX40 agonist ivuxolimab in advanced cancers. The source of this sequence is an adult with an advanced solid tumor such as melanoma, head and neck, liver or kidney cancer. The chain uses TRBV30 and TRBJ1-2; no clear D. The sequences come from CD4+ or CD8+ T cells sorted from blood, collected in a trial of the OX40 agonist ivuxolimab. The CDR3 protein is CAWSYLGTYYGYTF. The DNA for the CDR3 is TGTGCCTGGAGTTATCTTGGCACTTACTATGGCTACACCTTC.